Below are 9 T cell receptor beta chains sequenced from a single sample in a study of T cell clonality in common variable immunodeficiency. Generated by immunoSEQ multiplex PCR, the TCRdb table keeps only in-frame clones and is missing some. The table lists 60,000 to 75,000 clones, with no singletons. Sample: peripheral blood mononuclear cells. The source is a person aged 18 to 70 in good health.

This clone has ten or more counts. This CDR3 reads CAFRTSGRSTDTQYF. The sequenced CDR3 bases are TGTGCCTTCAGGACTAGCGGGAGGAGCACAGATACG. The chain links TRBV30 to TRBJ2-3; 14 nucleotides agree with TRBD2. The observed sequence ends 3 residues before the CDR3 terminus, with the missing tail filled in from the germline J gene. This CDR3 region has 15 residues. After removal of 7 bases from V and 0 bases from J, the junction contained 3 bases not matched to a gene. Germline loops: CDR1 GTSNPN, CDR2 SVGIG (reference sequence).

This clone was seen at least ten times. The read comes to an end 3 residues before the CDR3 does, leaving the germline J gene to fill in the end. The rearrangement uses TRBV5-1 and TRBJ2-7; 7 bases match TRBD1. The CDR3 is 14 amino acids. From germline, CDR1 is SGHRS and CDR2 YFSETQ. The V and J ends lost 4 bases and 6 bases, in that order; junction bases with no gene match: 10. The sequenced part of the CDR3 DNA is TGCGCCAGCAGCCCCTCAGGGGACAGCGCCGAG. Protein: CASSPSGDSAE. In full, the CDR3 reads CASSPSGDSAEQYF.

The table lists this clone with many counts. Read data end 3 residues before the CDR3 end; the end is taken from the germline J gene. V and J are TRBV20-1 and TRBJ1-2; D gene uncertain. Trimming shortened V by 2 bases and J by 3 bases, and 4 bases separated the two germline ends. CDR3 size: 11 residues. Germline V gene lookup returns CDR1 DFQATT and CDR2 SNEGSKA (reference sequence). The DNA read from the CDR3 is TGCAGTGCTAGACTAGACTATGGC. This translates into CSARLDYG. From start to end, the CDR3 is CSARLDYGYTF.

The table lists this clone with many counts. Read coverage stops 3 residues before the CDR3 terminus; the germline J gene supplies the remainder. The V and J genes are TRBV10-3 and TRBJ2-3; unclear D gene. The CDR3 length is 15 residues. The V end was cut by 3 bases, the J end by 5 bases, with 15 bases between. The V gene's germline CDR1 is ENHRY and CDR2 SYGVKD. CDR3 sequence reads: CAISDSGVERDTQYF. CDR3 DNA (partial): TGTGCCATCAGTGATTCAGGAGTCGAGAGAGATACG.

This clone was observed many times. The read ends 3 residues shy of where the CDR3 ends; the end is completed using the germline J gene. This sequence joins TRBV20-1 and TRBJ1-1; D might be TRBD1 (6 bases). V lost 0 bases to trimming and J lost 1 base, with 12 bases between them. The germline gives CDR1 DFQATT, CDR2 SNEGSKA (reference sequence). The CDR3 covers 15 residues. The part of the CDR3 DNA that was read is TGCAGTGCTAGAGATCCAGGGACAACGAACACTGAA. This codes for CSARDPGTTNTE. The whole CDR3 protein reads CSARDPGTTNTEAFF.

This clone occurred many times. CDR3 loop: CSVESGSYEQYF. The sequenced part of the CDR3 DNA is TGCAGCGTTGAAAGCGGCTCCTACGAG. J is TRBJ2-7 and V is TRBV29-1; a weak D match, TRBD2 (5 bases). The read is 3 residues too short to cover the CDR3 end, so that end is filled in from the germline J gene. V lost 2 bases and J 0 bases, leaving 5 bases between the germline ends. The CDR3 consists of 12 residues. Germline CDR1 is SQVTM and CDR2 is ANQGSEA.

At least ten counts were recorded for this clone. CDR3 sequence reads: CASREQGSLNQPQHF. The CDR3 DNA, read in part, is TGTGCCAGCCGGGAACAGGGTTCACTCAATCAGCCC. The genes are TRBV12-3 or TRBV12-4 and TRBJ1-5; D might be TRBD1 (6 bases). Read data end 3 residues before the CDR3 end; the end is taken from the germline J gene. This CDR3 has 15 residues. The ends were cut back, 8 bases at V and 3 bases at J, with 17 bases in the middle.

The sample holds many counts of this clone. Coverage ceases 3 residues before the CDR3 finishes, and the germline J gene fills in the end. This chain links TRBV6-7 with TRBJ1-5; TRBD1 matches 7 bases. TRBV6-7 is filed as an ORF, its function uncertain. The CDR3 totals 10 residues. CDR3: CARGGDPQHF. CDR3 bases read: TGTGCTCGAGGGGGCGATCCC.

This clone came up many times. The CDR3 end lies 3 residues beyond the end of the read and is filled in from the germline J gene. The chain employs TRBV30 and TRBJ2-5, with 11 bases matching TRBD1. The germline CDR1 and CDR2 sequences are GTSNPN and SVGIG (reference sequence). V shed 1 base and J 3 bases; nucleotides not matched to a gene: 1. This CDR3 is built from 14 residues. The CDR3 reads CAWSGGQGEETQYF. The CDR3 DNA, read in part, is TGTGCCTGGAGTGGGGGACAGGGGGAAGAGACC.